This is a list of T cell receptor beta chains from one sample in a study of graft-versus-host responses after intestinal transplantation. The data were produced by immunoSEQ multiplex PCR, yet TCRdb's version contains in-frame clones alone and is incomplete. The profile shows over 20,000 clones, around 40% of them singletons. This sample comprised alloreactive CD4+ T cells from a mixed lymphocyte reaction culture, obtained before intestinal transplant. The receptors originated from a human patient who received an intestinal transplant. The CDR3 runs from the conserved cysteine through the conserved F or W. D genes are given only for firm matches. Not all rows give a size; the values are once, few, many and, for expanded clones, a class.

d_gene	v_gene	abundance	j_gene	CDR3aa	CDR3nt
-	TRBV11-2	-	TRBJ1-5	CASSLTNQPQHF	TGTGCCAGCAGCCTAACCAATCAGCCCCAGCATTTT
-	TRBV5-1	-	TRBJ2-7	CASSASPGSYEQYF	TGCGCCAGCAGCGCATCCCCGGGCTCCTACGAGCAGTACTTC
-	TRBV6-1	medium-sized	TRBJ2-7	CASRETGTGEQYF	TGTGCCAGCAGGGAGACAGGGACTGGGGAGCAGTACTTC
TRBD1	TRBV30	-	TRBJ1-2	CAWSGTGGGHGYTF	TGTGCCTGGAGTGGGACAGGGGGCGGCCATGGCTACACCTTC
-	TRBV10-1	-	TRBJ2-5	CASSEIVQETQYF	TGCGCCAGCAGTGAAATAGTCCAAGAGACCCAGTACTTC
-	TRBV30	-	TRBJ2-5	CAWSVLTETQYF	TGTGCCTGGAGTGTACTAACGGAGACCCAGTACTTC
-	TRBV6-5	-	TRBJ1-2	CASKHGTTYGYTF	TGTGCCAGTAAACACGGGACTACCTATGGCTACACCTTC
-	TRBV15	-	TRBJ1-5	CATSRDRFSNQPQHF	TGTGCCACCAGCAGAGATCGGTTTAGCAATCAGCCCCAGCATTTT
-	TRBV5-1	-	TRBJ2-1	CASSLASASYNEQFF	TGCGCCAGCAGCTTGGCTAGCGCGTCCTACAATGAGCAGTTCTTC
-	TRBV10-3	-	TRBJ2-7	CAISEGGVAYEQYF	TGTGCCATCAGTGAGGGCGGGGTAGCCTACGAGCAGTACTTC
TRBD1	TRBV19	-	TRBJ2-2	CASSGQGYFTGELFF	TGTGCCAGTAGCGGACAGGGATATTTCACCGGGGAGCTGTTTTTT
-	TRBV6-5	-	TRBJ1-6	CASSYGGLSYNSPLHF	TGTGCCAGCAGTTATGGTGGGCTCTCCTATAATTCACCCCTCCACTTT
TRBD2	TRBV5-1	few	TRBJ2-1	CASSFRYSGAYNEQFF	TGCGCCAGCAGCTTCCGTTATAGCGGGGCCTACAATGAGCAGTTCTTC
-	TRBV6-5	few	TRBJ2-3	CATKRSTDTQYF	TGTGCCACCAAACGGTCCACAGATACGCAGTATTTT
TRBD2	TRBV5-4	-	TRBJ2-1	CASSLGGRAGYNEQFF	TGTGCCAGCAGCTTGGGCGGGAGGGCTGGCTACAATGAGCAGTTCTTC
-	TRBV2	few	TRBJ1-3	CASSVSGGTIYF	TGTGCCAGCTCCGTGAGTGGCGGCACCATATATTTT
-	TRBV5-1	-	TRBJ1-2	CASSPGHFYGYTF	TGCGCCAGCAGCCCGGGACACTTCTATGGCTACACCTTC
TRBD1	TRBV7-9	medium-sized	TRBJ1-4	CASSHGDRANEKLFF	TGTGCCAGCAGCCACGGGGACAGGGCTAATGAAAAACTGTTTTTT
TRBD2	TRBV28	few	TRBJ2-1	CASSSTPIAGSNEQFF	TGTGCCAGCAGCTCGACCCCCATAGCGGGGAGCAATGAGCAGTTCTTC
-	TRBV18	-	TRBJ1-1	CASSPSGNTEAFF	TGTGCCAGCTCACCATCAGGTAACACTGAAGCTTTCTTT
-	TRBV6-5	-	TRBJ2-7	CASSYGAPLSYEQYF	TGTGCCAGCAGTTATGGGGCCCCCCTCTCCTACGAGCAGTACTTC
-	TRBV28	-	TRBJ2-2	CASTNDRLNTGELFF	TGTGCCAGCACCAACGACAGGCTAAACACCGGGGAGCTGTTTTTT
-	TRBV6-1	-	TRBJ1-4	CASSWRINEKLFF	TGTGCCAGCAGTTGGCGGATTAATGAAAAACTGTTTTTT
TRBD1	TRBV7-2	-	TRBJ1-3	CASSLRQGATGNTIYF	TGTGCCAGCAGCTTAAGACAGGGGGCTACTGGAAACACCATATATTTT
TRBD1	TRBV5-4	-	TRBJ2-5	CASSAQGAQETQYF	TGTGCCAGCAGCGCACAGGGGGCGCAAGAGACCCAGTACTTC
-	TRBV9	few	TRBJ2-7	CASSKAGGAPHEQYF	TGTGCCAGCAGTAAGGCCGGCGGGGCGCCCCACGAGCAGTACTTC
-	TRBV30	-	TRBJ2-2	CAWSGNTRTGELFF	TGTGCCTGGAGTGGAAACACACGAACCGGGGAGCTGTTTTTT
TRBD1	TRBV6-1	few	TRBJ1-4	CASSEVEGFPTGAHEELFF	TGTGCCAGCAGTGAAGTAGAAGGATTCCCTACAGGGGCGCATGAAGAACTGTTTTTT
TRBD2	TRBV5-5	few	TRBJ2-4	CASSLVPSGGAGNIQYF	TGTGCCAGCAGCTTGGTCCCTAGCGGGGGGGCCGGTAACATTCAGTACTTC
TRBD2	TRBV28	-	TRBJ2-7	CASTEREYHEQYF	TGTGCCAGCACCGAGCGGGAGTACCACGAGCAGTACTTC
TRBD2	TRBV5-1	once	TRBJ2-5	CASSPNLAGGPKTQYF	TGCGCCAGCAGCCCAAATTTAGCGGGAGGGCCGAAGACCCAGTACTTC
TRBD2	TRBV5-4	few	TRBJ2-1	CASSPGLAHYNEQFF	TGTGCCAGCAGCCCGGGACTAGCGCACTACAATGAGCAGTTCTTC
TRBD1	TRBV28	few	TRBJ2-1	CASSTPRLQGIEQFF	TGTGCCAGCAGTACCCCCCGGCTACAGGGGATTGAGCAGTTCTTC
TRBD1	TRBV2	few	TRBJ2-7	CASRRDRGLNEQYF	TGTGCCAGCAGGAGAGACAGGGGGCTCAACGAGCAGTACTTC
-	TRBV5-1	-	TRBJ1-2	CASSLVGRANYGYTF	TGCGCCAGCAGCTTGGTTGGCAGGGCTAACTATGGCTACACCTTC
-	TRBV6-1	once	TRBJ1-5	CASSELGAQPQHF	TGTGCCAGCAGTGAACTGGGGGCCCAGCCCCAGCATTTT
TRBD1	TRBV6-5	few	TRBJ2-4	CASSSWTGGSDIQYF	TGTGCCAGCAGTTCATGGACAGGGGGCTCGGACATTCAGTACTTC
TRBD1	TRBV18	-	TRBJ1-5	CASSLGTGRIGPQHF	TGTGCCAGCTCACTCGGGACAGGAAGGATTGGGCCCCAGCATTTT
TRBD1	TRBV9	-	TRBJ1-6	CASSAGQVNSPLHF	TGTGCCAGCAGCGCGGGACAGGTAAATTCACCCCTCCACTTT
-	TRBV21-1	-	TRBJ2-7	CASSKAGDRAREQYF	TGTGCCAGCAGCAAAGCAGGGGACAGGGCGCGGGAGCAGTACTTC